This T cell receptor (beta chain) was identified in a study of early T cells in non-severe SARS-CoV-2 infection. On the study more broadly: Sequencing of bulk RNA from unsorted whole blood was done, without chain pairing.

Per the germline V gene, CDR1 is SGHRS and CDR2 is YFSETQ. The V gene end was trimmed by 4 bases and the J gene end by 0 bases; junction bases not matched to a gene: 7. The CDR3 covers 16 residues. One entry per CDR3 protein, called by TCRdb with MiXCR from the 5' RACE reads. Of some 120,000 distinct CDR3 sequences listed, approximately 15% are singletons. To note about this clonotype: Its antigen remains unidentified.

Study-level findings and limits: Anti-spike CD8 responses were favored by VDJdb matching, which missed private and CD4 specificities.

V gene TRBV5-1 combines with J gene TRBJ1-5, with 7 bases identical to TRBD1. The TCR sequence derives from an adult who was a healthcare worker with PCR-confirmed SARS-CoV-2 infection or an uninfected control (not recorded which). Specimen: whole blood. Written as DNA, the CDR3 is TGCGCCAGCAGCCGAGGGGGCCCTAATAGCAATCAGCCCCAGCATTTT. Amino acid sequence: CASSRGGPNSNQPQHF.